A single sample is the source of the 28 T cell receptor beta chains below, sequenced in a study of Ad26.COV2.S vaccination and SARS-CoV-2 variants. Here immunoSEQ multiplex PCR was the method, and the copy in TCRdb shows in-frame clones only, minus some. The data show around 380,000 clones, approximately 90% seen once. Regarding treatment: some 19 received Ad26.COV2.S at low or high dose, single or two shots; about five received placebo; per-sample allocation not given. On day 63 after the first injection, vaccine and placebo recipients gave samples. Here the sequenced sample was peripheral blood, taken in a trial of Ad26.COV2.S vaccine versus placebo. The receptors originated from a person between 18 and 65 years old who received the Ad26.COV2.S COVID-19 vaccine or a placebo.

J is TRBJ2-3 and V is TRBV6-4, with TRBD2 matching 7 bases. Germline assignment: CDR1 MRHNA and CDR2 SNTAGT. V trimming: 4 bases; J trimming: 2 bases; junction bases outside the gene matches: 6. The CDR3 covers 15 residues. DNA of the CDR3: TGTGCCAGCAGTGGGGAGGGAACCGACACAGATACGCAGTATTTT. It specifies CASSGEGTDTDTQYF.

This chain links TRBV2 with TRBJ2-5; D gene ambiguous. Trimming cost V 5 bases and J 5 bases, with 9 bases left between them. Germline loops: CDR1 SNHLY, CDR2 FYNNEI. This CDR3 comprises 12 residues. The CDR3 loop reads CASSTRRETQYF. In DNA, the CDR3 is TGTGCCAGCAGTACGCGCCGGGAGACCCAGTACTTC.

V is TRBV4-1 and J is TRBJ1-5, with D tentatively TRBD1 (6 bases). V lost 3 bases, J lost 6 bases, and 12 bases lay in between. There are 14 residues in the CDR3. CDR1 and CDR2 from the germline V gene are MGHRA and YSYEKL. The CDR3 bases are TGCGCCAGCAGCCAGGCGGAGGGGGGTCAGCCCCAGCATTTT. It codes for CASSQAEGGQPQHF.

The rearrangement joins TRBV27 to TRBJ1-1; D not certain. V gave up 5 bases and J gave up 1 base, with 20 bases separating them. Germline loops: CDR1 MNHEY, CDR2 SMNVEV (reference sequence). The CDR3 consists of 17 residues. CDR3 nucleotide sequence: TGTGCCAGCAGTCGGCTGGGTGGTGGGGTGAGGAACACTGAAGCTTTCTTT. Residues: CASSRLGGGVRNTEAFF.

This chain uses TRBV5-1 with TRBJ1-4, with D possibly matching TRBD1 (6 bases). V shed 2 bases and J shed 11 bases, with 19 bases lying between them. Germline values: CDR1 SGHRS, CDR2 YFSETQ. The CDR3 sequence is 15 residues long. The CDR3 spells CASSFQGTGSQKLFF. CDR3 coding DNA: TGCGCCAGCAGCTTCCAGGGGACTGGGTCGCAGAAACTGTTTTTT.

The chain has TRBV9 and TRBJ1-2, with a possible D match to TRBD1 (6 bases). The ends were cut back, 0 bases at V and 3 bases at J, with 18 bases in the middle. The CDR3 extends over 17 amino acids. Germline V lookup: CDR1 SGDLS, CDR2 YYNGEE. CDR3 sequence: CASSVADGGRGDYGYTF. For the CDR3, the DNA is TGTGCCAGCAGCGTAGCCGATGGGGGCAGGGGTGACTATGGCTACACCTTC.

The chain carries TRBV4-3 and TRBJ2-7; D is perhaps TRBD2 (5 bases). CDR1 and CDR2 (germline): LGHNA, YSLEER. V was shortened by 5 bases and J by 0 bases, with 11 bases between the two germline ends. The CDR3 sequence is 14 residues long. In DNA form, the CDR3 reads TGCGCCAGCAGCTCTCGGACTCTCTCCTACGAGCAGTACTTC. Amino acid sequence: CASSSRTLSYEQYF.

The gene calls are TRBV3-1 (or the pseudogene TRBV3-2) and TRBJ1-6; no reliable D call. V was trimmed by 3 bases and J by 8 bases, leaving 8 bases between them. The CDR3 is 13 residues long. CDR1 LGHDT and CDR2 YNNKEL come from the germline V gene (reference sequence). CDR3 sequence reads: CASSQSRDSPLHF. CDR3 sequence (DNA): TGTGCCAGCAGCCAGAGCCGGGATTCACCCCTCCACTTT.

This clone has just a few counts. The chain uses TRBV7-2 and TRBJ2-1, with no clear D. The CDR3 extends over 13 amino acids. Trimming stripped 1 base from V and 6 bases from J, with 7 bases between. Looked up from germline, CDR1 is SGHTA and CDR2 is FQGNSA. DNA of the CDR3: TGTGCCAGCAGCTTAGGCCCTTCCAATGAGCAGTTCTTC. Encoded protein: CASSLGPSNEQFF.

The chain's CDR3 is CATLGGDSVTEAFF. The CDR3 nucleotides read TGTGCCACACTGGGGGGCGATTCGGTCACTGAAGCTTTCTTT. The chain is built from TRBV6-5 and TRBJ1-1, with a possible D match to TRBD1 (6 bases). Germline CDR1 MNHEY, CDR2 SVGAGI. V lost 10 bases to trimming and J lost 4 bases, with 19 bases between them. There are 14 residues in the CDR3.

CDR3 DNA: TGTGCCAGCGTAACCCGGGACACCATAGCCAAAAACATTCAGTACTTC. This encodes CASVTRDTIAKNIQYF. The chain joins TRBV2 to TRBJ2-4, with TRBD1 as a possible D gene (6 bases). Trimming shortened V by 8 bases and J by 0 bases, and 17 bases separated the two germline ends. The CDR3 sequence is 16 residues long. Germline CDR1 and CDR2: SNHLY and FYNNEI.

The V and J genes are TRBV21-1 and TRBJ1-1; TRBD1 is the table's D call and was not checked against the DNA. TRBV21-1 represents a pseudogene. The CDR3 is 12 residues long. CDR3 protein: CASIQGGTEAFF. The CDR3 DNA follows: TGTGCCAGCATCCAGGGTGGCACTGAAGCTTTCTTT.

The table lists this clone with a few counts. The chain has TRBV18 and TRBJ1-2, with D possibly matching TRBD1 (6 bases). V was cut by 2 bases and J by 7 bases, with 14 bases left in between. Germline V CDR1 and CDR2: KGHSH, LQKENI. The CDR3 consists of 14 residues. CDR3 loop: CASSPVTGRSGYTF. In nucleotides, the CDR3 is TGTGCCAGCTCACCAGTTACAGGGCGGAGTGGCTACACCTTC.

The chain uses TRBV7-6 and TRBJ2-2; D ambiguous. Trimming removed 2 bases from V and 1 base from J, with 8 bases in between. This CDR3 has 15 amino acids. CDR1 and CDR2 from the germline V gene are SGHVS and FNYEAQ. The CDR3 sequence is CASSLLSGNTGELFF. CDR3 coding DNA: TGTGCCAGCAGCTTATTATCGGGGAACACCGGGGAGCTGTTTTTT.

The chain has TRBV6-1 and TRBJ1-5; D is unresolved. The V end was cut by 2 bases, the J end by 0 bases, with 5 bases between. Germline V gene data show CDR1 as MNHNS and CDR2 as SASEGT. The CDR3 extends over 14 amino acids. CDR3 amino acids: CASSESLSNQPQHF. CDR3 nucleotides: TGTGCCAGCAGTGAAAGTCTTAGCAATCAGCCCCAGCATTTT.

The chain employs TRBV5-4 and TRBJ2-5, with TRBD2 identical over 10 bases. The CDR3 has 16 residues. The V gene's germline CDR1 is SGHNT and CDR2 YYREEE (reference sequence). Trimming cost V 3 bases and J 5 bases; bases outside gene matches: 10. The CDR3 reads CASSYEAGGPGETQYF. The DNA for the CDR3 is TGTGCCAGCAGCTATGAAGCGGGGGGGCCGGGTGAGACCCAGTACTTC.

V gene TRBV2 combines with J gene TRBJ1-2, with a weak D call TRBD1 (5 bases). Trimming removed 6 bases from V and 7 bases from J, with 12 bases in between. This CDR3 spans 12 amino acids. Germline V lookup: CDR1 SNHLY, CDR2 FYNNEI. Written as DNA, the CDR3 is TGTGCCAGCAGACCCCGGGGGTTTGGCTACACCTTC. Translating it yields CASRPRGFGYTF.

The chain combines TRBV5-1 with TRBJ2-3; TRBD1 agrees at 11 bases. Germline trimming cut 4 bases from V and 4 bases from J; bases unmatched to any gene: 8. The CDR3 is 16 residues long. Germline CDR1 and CDR2: SGHRS and YFSETQ. CDR3 amino acids: CASSMTAGQGADTQYF. The CDR3 bases are TGCGCCAGCAGCATGACCGCGGGACAGGGGGCAGATACGCAGTATTTT.

The chain has TRBV7-9 and TRBJ1-2; TRBD1 might be the D (5 bases). Germline V lookup: CDR1 SEHNR, CDR2 FQNEAQ (reference sequence). This CDR3 region has 15 residues. Trimming removed 6 bases from V and 4 bases from J, with 18 bases in between. The CDR3 coding sequence is TGTGCCAGCAGTTCTACAGGACCCTCCTTCTATGGCTACACCTTC. Its protein product is CASSSTGPSFYGYTF.

The chain recombines TRBV20-1 with TRBJ2-7; 7 bases match TRBD1. Trimming at V came to 3 bases and at J to 0 bases, leaving 14 bases not matched to a gene. The CDR3 runs to 17 residues. The V gene's germline CDR1 is DFQATT and CDR2 SNEGSKA (reference sequence). In nucleotides, the CDR3 is TGCAGTGCTAGTGATCCGACCCCGACAGGGAACTCCTACGAGCAGTACTTC. Encoded protein: CSASDPTPTGNSYEQYF.

The rearrangement uses TRBV15 and TRBJ1-3, with a possible D match to TRBD1 (6 bases). The CDR3 consists of 17 residues. V gave up 3 bases and J gave up 0 bases, with 15 bases separating them. Germline V gene lookup returns CDR1 LNHNV and CDR2 YYDKDF (reference sequence). The DNA of the CDR3 is TGTGCCACCAGCAGGGGTGACAGGTTCCCCTCTGGAAACACCATATATTTT. Translation gives CATSRGDRFPSGNTIYF. Supplemented by reference TRBV15 and TRBJ1-3, the full variable domain reads DAMVIQNPRYQVTQFGKPVTLSCSQTLNHNVMYWYQQKSSQAPKLLFHYYDKDFNNEADTPDNFQSRRPNTSFCFLDIRSPGLGDTAMYLCATSRGDRFPSGNTIYFGEGSWLTVV.

V is TRBV6-5 and J is TRBJ2-7; 8 nucleotides line up with TRBD1. The CDR3 has 15 residues. Germline V lookup: CDR1 MNHEY, CDR2 SVGAGI. The junction had 8 bases not matched to a gene; V was cut back by 0 bases and J by 7 bases. CDR3 region: CASSYSKGRGQEQYF. DNA of the CDR3: TGTGCCAGCAGTTACTCGAAAGGCAGGGGGCAAGAGCAGTACTTC.

The rearrangement links TRBV4-1 to TRBJ1-2; possible D gene TRBD1, 6 bases. Germline V gives CDR1 MGHRA, CDR2 YSYEKL. The V and J ends lost 2 bases and 7 bases respectively, with 17 bases between them. The CDR3 is made up of 15 amino acids. CDR3 sequence: CASSQIMTGFSGYTF. The CDR3 DNA is TGCGCCAGCAGCCAAATTATGACAGGATTCAGTGGCTACACCTTC.

This chain links TRBV6-6 with TRBJ2-3; no clear D. V lost 0 bases to trimming and J lost 5 bases, with 15 bases between them. Germline CDR1 is MNHNY and CDR2 is SVGAGI (reference sequence). The CDR3 runs 16 residues. This CDR3 is CASSYSKERVLDTQYF. In nucleotides, the CDR3 is TGTGCCAGCAGTTACTCGAAGGAAAGGGTGTTAGATACGCAGTATTTT.

The chain combines TRBV10-1 with TRBJ2-5; 7 nucleotides line up with TRBD2. Trimming removed 3 bases from V and 4 bases from J; junction bases left unmatched: 8. The CDR3 spans 15 residues. Germline V CDR1 and CDR2: WNHNN, SYGVQD (reference sequence). Here the CDR3 DNA reads TGCGCCAGCAGTGACCGAGGGAGGGCCGGAGAGACCCAGTACTTC. Residues: CASSDRGRAGETQYF.

The chain employs TRBV4-1 and TRBJ1-6, with D tentatively TRBD1 (5 bases). Trimming left V 3 bases short and J 7 bases short, with 19 bases between. This CDR3 is built from 17 residues. Looked up from germline, CDR1 is MGHRA and CDR2 is YSYEKL. The CDR3 spells CASSHGDGRLRNSPLHF. In DNA form, the CDR3 reads TGCGCCAGCAGCCACGGGGACGGCCGTCTTCGCAATTCACCCCTCCACTTT.

The chain has TRBV5-1 and TRBJ2-1; D may be TRBD2 (5 bases). This CDR3 has 14 residues. V lost 4 bases to trimming and J lost 6 bases, with 14 bases between them. Germline V gene sequence: CDR1 SGHRS, CDR2 YFSETQ. CDR3 bases: TGCGCCAGCAGCAGTGACTACGTGACCAATGAGCAGTTCTTC. Protein sequence: CASSSDYVTNEQFF. The full variable domain, completed using reference TRBV5-1 and TRBJ2-1, is KAGVTQTPRYLIKTRGQQVTLSCSPISGHRSVSWYQQTPGQGLQFLFEYFSETQRNKGNFPGRFSGRQFSNSRSEMNVSTLELGDSALYLCASSSDYVTNEQFFGPGTRLTVL.

The chain employs TRBV2 and TRBJ1-4, with D perhaps TRBD1 (5 bases). Trimming removed 3 bases from V and 6 bases from J, with 11 bases in between. This CDR3 is built from 14 residues. Germline V gene data show CDR1 as SNHLY and CDR2 as FYNNEI. Written as DNA, the CDR3 is TGTGCCAGCAGTGACCCAGGGACGGATGAAAAACTGTTTTTT. Its protein is CASSDPGTDEKLFF. The full variable domain, with the rest looked up from reference TRBV2 and TRBJ1-4, is EPEVTQTPSHQVTQMGQEVILRCVPISNHLYFYWYRQILGQKVEFLVSFYNNEISEKSEIFDDQFSVERPDGSNFTLKIRSTKLEDSAMYFCASSDPGTDEKLFFGSGTQLSVL.